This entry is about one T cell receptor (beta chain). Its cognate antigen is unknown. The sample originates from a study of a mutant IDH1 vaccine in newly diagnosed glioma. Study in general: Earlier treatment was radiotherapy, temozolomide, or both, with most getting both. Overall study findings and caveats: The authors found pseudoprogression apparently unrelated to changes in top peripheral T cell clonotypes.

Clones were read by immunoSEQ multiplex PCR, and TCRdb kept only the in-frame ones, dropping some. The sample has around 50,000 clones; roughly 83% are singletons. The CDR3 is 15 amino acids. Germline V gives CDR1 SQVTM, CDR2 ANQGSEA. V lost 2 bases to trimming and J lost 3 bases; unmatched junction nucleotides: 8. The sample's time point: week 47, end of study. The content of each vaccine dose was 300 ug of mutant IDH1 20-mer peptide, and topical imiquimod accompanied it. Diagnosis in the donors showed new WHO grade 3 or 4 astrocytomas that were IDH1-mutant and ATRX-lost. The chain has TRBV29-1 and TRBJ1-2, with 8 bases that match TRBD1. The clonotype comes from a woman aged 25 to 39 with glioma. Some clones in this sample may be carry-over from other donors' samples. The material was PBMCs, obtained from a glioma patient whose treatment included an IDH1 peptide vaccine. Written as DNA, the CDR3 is TGCAGCGTTGAACCCCAGGGGGCTGCTGACTATGGCTACACCTTC. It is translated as CSVEPQGAADYGYTF. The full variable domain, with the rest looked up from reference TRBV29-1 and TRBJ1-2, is SAVISQKPSRDICQRGTSLTIQCQVDSQVTMMFWYRQQPGQSLTLIATANQGSEATYESGFVIDKFPISRPNLTFSTLTVSNMSPEDSSIYLCSVEPQGAADYGYTFGSGTRLTVV.